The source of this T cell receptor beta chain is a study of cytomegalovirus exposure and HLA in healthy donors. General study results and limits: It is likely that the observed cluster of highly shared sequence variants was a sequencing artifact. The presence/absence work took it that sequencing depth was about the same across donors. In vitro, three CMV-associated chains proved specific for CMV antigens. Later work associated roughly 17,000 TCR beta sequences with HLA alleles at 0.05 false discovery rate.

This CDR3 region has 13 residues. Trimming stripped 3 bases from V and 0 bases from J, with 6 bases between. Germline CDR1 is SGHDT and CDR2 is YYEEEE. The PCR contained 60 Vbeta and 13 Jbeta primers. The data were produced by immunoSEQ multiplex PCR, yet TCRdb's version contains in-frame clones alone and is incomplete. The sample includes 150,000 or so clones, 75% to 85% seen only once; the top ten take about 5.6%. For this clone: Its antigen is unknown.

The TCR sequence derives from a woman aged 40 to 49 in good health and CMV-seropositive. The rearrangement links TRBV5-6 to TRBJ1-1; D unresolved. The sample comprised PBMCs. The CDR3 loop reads CASSSMMNTEAFF. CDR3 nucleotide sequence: TGTGCCAGCAGCTCTATGATGAACACTGAAGCTTTCTTT.